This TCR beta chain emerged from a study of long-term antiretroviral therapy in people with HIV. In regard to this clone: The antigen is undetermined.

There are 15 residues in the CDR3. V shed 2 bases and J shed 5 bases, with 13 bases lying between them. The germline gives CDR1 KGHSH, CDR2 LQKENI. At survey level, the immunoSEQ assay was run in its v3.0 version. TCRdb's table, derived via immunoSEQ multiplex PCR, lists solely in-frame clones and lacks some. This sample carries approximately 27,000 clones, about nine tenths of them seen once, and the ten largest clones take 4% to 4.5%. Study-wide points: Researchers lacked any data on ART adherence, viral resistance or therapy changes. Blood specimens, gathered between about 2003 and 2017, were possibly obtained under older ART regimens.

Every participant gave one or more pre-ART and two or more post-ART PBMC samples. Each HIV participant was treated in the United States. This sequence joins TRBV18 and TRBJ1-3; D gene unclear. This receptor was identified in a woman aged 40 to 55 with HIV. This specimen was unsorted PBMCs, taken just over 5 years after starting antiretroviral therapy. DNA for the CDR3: TGTGCCAGCTCACCATACGAACCGGGCCGAAACACCATATATTTT. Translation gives CASSPYEPGRNTIYF.